This TCR beta chain was identified in a study of CD8 T cells in Susac syndrome (dated by TCRdb to between 2018 and 2020). About the full investigation: Repertoire sequencing was used to test whether CD8+ T cell activation and differentiation in Susac syndrome was antigen driven.

RNA was extracted using the RNeasy kit, and roughly 0.5 to 1 ug of the RNA was reverse transcribed with random hexamers. The immunoSEQ multiplex PCR assay, which covers 54 Vbeta and 13 Jbeta segments, was used to amplify TCR beta CDR3 regions. To correct PCR amplification bias, a synthetic template baseline was used for both primer optimization and computational correction. Concerning the study's data processing: Reads were annotated to V, D and J genes according to IMGT and were analyzed with immunoSEQ Analyzer, with only productive sequences retained. Clonality was calculated as one minus the Shannon entropy normalized by log2 of the number of productive unique sequences. Public and private clones were assessed among the 100 most prevalent clones of each patient and control. Clones were defined as Susac-specific if absent from the healthy and MS cohorts, from around 1,100 published viral clones and from other ImmuneACCESS disease sequences. TCRdb ran its own pipeline on the public reads, namely fastp trimming at Q25 and MiXCR clone calling, and kept in-frame beta chains. Each record represents a unique CDR3 protein, reported with the most common genes and DNA among its rows. For this entry, the V and J calls and clone size follow TCRdb and not the study's own pipeline. In this sample the table shows 200,000 or so distinct CDR3 sequences, about 95% of which occur a single time. The ten largest clones take up 0.093% of the sample.

Peripheral blood CD8+ and CD4+ T cells from healthy donors, Susac syndrome patients and multiple sclerosis patients were profiled by high-throughput TCR beta sequencing. Multiple sclerosis controls were treatment-naive patients with stable or active relapsing-remitting disease fulfilling revised McDonald criteria. CD8+ TEMRA cells were enriched by FACS, while bulk CD8+ and CD4+ T cells were purified by magnetic negative isolation. Blood was drawn into EDTA tubes, processed within 24 hours, and PBMCs were isolated by density gradient centrifugation. PBMCs intended for TCR sequencing were frozen in liquid nitrogen and were later thawed in a 37 degrees C water bath. A purity of at least 90% was achieved for sorted or isolated CD4+, CD8+ and CD8+ TEMRA cells. Its CDR3 holds 13 amino acids, cysteine through phenylalanine. CDR3 DNA only is kept here, 39 bases in frame from base 1. CDR1 and CDR2 are read off the germline V gene (reference sequence) as SEHNR and FQNEAQ. At the junction V is shortened by 5 bases and J by 2 bases, with 10 bases in between.

The research as a whole found: The study acknowledged that relatively few individuals were included in the TCR sequencing and HLA analysis.

This clonotype was seen a single time. Its antigen is not yet known. Base qualities were left out, and no much larger clone turns up one base away. Just one read gives weak support. This TCR was recovered from a human donor with multiple sclerosis. Sequencing used CD4+ T cells from PBMCs. In this chain, TRBV7-9 is recombined with TRBJ2-7; the D gene lacks a confident call. The CDR3 protein sequence reads: CASSPMSAYEQYF. The sequenced DNA is TGTGCCAGCAGCCCCATGAGTGCCTACGAGCAGTACTTC.